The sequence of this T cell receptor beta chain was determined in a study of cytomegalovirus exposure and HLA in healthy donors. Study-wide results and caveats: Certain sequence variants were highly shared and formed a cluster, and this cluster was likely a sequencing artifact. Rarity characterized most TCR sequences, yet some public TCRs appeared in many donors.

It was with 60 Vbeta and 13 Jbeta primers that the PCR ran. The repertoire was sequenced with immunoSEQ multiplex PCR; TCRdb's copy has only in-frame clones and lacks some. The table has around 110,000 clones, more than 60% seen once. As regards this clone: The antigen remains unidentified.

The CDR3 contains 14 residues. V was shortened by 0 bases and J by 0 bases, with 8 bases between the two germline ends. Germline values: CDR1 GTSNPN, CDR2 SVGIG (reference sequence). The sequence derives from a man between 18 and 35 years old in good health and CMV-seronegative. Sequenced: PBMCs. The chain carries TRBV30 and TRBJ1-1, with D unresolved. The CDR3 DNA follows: TGTGCCTGGAGTGTGGAGGCGGTGAACACTGAAGCTTTCTTT. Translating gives CAWSVEAVNTEAFF.